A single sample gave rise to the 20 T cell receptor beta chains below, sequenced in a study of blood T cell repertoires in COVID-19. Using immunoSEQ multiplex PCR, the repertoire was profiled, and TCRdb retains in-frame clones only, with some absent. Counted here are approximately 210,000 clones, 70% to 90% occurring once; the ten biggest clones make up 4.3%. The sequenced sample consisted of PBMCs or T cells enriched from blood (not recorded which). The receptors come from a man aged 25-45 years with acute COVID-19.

Written as DNA, the CDR3 is TGTGCCAGCAGACGGACTAGCGATCCCTACGAGCAGTACTTC. It codes for CASRRTSDPYEQYF. The chain is built from TRBV27 and TRBJ2-7; 9 bases agree with TRBD2. CDR3 size: 14 residues. The germline gives CDR1 MNHEY, CDR2 SMNVEV (reference sequence). V trimming: 6 bases; J trimming: 2 bases; junction bases outside the gene matches: 5.

For the CDR3, the DNA is TGCAGTGCTAGTCCACAGGGAAATTACTATGGCTACACCTTC. Translating gives CSASPQGNYYGYTF. V gene TRBV20-1 combines with J gene TRBJ1-2, with D tentatively TRBD1 (6 bases). Between the trimmed V and J ends, which lost 3 bases and 3 bases, there was a span of 14 bases. The CDR3 runs 14 residues. Per the germline V gene, CDR1 is DFQATT and CDR2 is SNEGSKA (reference sequence).

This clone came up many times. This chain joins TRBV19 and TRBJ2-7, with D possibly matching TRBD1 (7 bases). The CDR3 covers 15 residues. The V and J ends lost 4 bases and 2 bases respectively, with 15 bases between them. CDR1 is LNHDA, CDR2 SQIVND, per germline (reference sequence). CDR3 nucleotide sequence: TGTGCCAGTAGTACAGCAGGGGGGTCAACCTACGAGCAGTACTTC. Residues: CASSTAGGSTYEQYF. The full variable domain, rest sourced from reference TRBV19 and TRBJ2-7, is DGGITQSPKYLFRKEGQNVTLSCEQNLNHDAMYWYRQDPGQGLRLIYYSQIVNDFQKGDIAEGYSVSREKKESFPLTVTSAQKNPTAFYLCASSTAGGSTYEQYFGPGTRLTVT.

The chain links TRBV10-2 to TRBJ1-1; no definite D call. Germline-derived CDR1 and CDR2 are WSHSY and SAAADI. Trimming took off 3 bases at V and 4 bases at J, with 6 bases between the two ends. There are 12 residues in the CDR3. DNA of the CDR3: TGCGCCAGCAGTGAAACCGGCACTGAAGCTTTCTTT. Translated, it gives CASSETGTEAFF.

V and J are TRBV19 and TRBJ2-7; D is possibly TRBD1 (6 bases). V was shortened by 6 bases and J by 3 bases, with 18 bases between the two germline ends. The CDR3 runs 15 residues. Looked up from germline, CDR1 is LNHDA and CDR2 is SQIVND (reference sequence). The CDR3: CASSLQPNRVYEQYF. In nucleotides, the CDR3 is TGTGCCAGTAGCCTCCAGCCTAACAGGGTCTACGAGCAGTACTTC.

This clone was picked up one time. CDR3 region: CAIKRTGNTGELFF. CDR3 coding DNA: TGTGCCATCAAGAGGACAGGAAACACCGGGGAGCTGTTTTTT. The chain couples TRBV19 to TRBJ2-2; 7 bases are shared with TRBD1. Trimming removed 10 bases from V and 2 bases from J; junction bases left unmatched: 7. The CDR3 consists of 14 residues. Germline values: CDR1 LNHDA, CDR2 SQIVND (reference sequence).

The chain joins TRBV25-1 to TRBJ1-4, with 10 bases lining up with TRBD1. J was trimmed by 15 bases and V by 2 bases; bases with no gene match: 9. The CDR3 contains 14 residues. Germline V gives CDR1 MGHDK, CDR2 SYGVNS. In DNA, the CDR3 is TGTGCCAGCAGTGAACCGGGACAGGGGAAGTTTTTGTTTTTT. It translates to CASSEPGQGKFLFF.

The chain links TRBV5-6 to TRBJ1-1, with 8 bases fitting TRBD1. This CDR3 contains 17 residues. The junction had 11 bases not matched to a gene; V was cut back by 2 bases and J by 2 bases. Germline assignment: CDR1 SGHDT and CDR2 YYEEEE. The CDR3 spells CASSLGSGGIRNTEAFF. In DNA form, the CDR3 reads TGTGCCAGCAGCTTAGGGTCAGGGGGCATTCGAAACACTGAAGCTTTCTTT.

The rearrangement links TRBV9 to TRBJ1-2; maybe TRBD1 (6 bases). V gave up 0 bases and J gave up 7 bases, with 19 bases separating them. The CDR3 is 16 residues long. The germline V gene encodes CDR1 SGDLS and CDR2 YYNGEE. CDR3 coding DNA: TGTGCCAGCAGCGTAGATGGGGTCGTGGGGGCGAGTGGCTACACCTTC. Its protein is CASSVDGVVGASGYTF.

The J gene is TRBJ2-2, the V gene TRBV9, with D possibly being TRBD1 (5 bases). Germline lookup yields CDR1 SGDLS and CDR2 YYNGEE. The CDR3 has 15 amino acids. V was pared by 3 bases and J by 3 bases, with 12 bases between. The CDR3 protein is CASSESQVYTGELFF. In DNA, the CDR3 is TGTGCCAGCAGCGAATCACAGGTGTACACCGGGGAGCTGTTTTTT.

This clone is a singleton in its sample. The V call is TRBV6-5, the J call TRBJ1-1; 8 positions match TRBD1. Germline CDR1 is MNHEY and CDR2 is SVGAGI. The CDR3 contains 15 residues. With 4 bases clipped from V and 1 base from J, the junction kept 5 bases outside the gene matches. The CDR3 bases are TGTGCCAGCAGTTCCCCAGGGGGCTCGAACACTGAAGCTTTCTTT. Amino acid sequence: CASSSPGGSNTEAFF.

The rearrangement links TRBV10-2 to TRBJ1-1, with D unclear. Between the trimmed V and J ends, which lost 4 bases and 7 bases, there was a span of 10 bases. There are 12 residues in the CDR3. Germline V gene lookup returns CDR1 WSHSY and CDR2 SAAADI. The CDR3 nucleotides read TGCGCCAGCAGTGGAGGTTTGGGTGAAGCTTTCTTT. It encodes CASSGGLGEAFF.

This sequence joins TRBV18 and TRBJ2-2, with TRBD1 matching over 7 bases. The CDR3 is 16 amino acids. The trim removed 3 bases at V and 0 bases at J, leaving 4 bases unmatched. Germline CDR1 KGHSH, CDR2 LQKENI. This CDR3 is CASSPLGQPNTGELFF. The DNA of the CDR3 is TGTGCCAGCTCACCTCTGGGACAGCCGAACACCGGGGAGCTGTTTTTT. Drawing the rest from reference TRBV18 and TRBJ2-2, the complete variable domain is NAGVMQNPRHLVRRRGQEARLRCSPMKGHSHVYWYRQLPEEGLKFMVYLQKENIIDESGMPKERFSAEFPKEGPSILRIQQVVRGDSAAYFCASSPLGQPNTGELFFGEGSRLTVL.

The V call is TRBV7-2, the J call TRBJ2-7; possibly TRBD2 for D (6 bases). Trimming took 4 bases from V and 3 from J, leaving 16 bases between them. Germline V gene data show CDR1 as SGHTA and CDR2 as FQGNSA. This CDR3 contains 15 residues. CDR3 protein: CASSSRTAGGYEQYF. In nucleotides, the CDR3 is TGTGCCAGCAGCTCGCGGACCGCCGGGGGCTACGAGCAGTACTTC.

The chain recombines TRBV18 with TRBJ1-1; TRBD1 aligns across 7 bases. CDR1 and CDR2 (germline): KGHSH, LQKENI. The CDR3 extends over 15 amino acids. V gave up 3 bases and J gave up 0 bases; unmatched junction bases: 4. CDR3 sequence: CASSPPGQMNTEAFF. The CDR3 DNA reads TGTGCCAGCTCACCTCCGGGACAGATGAACACTGAAGCTTTCTTT.

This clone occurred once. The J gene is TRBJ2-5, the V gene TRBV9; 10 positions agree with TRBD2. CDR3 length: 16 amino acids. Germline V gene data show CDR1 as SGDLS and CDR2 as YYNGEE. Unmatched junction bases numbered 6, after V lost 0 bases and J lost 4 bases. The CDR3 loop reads CASSVVASGGGETQYF. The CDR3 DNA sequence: TGTGCCAGCAGCGTAGTGGCTAGCGGGGGTGGAGAGACCCAGTACTTC.

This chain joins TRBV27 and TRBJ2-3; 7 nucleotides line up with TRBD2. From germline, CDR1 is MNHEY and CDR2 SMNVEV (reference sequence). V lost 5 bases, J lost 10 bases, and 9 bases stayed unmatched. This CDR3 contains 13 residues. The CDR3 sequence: CASSLPGLGAQYF. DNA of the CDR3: TGTGCCAGCAGTCTCCCCGGACTAGGGGCGCAGTATTTT.

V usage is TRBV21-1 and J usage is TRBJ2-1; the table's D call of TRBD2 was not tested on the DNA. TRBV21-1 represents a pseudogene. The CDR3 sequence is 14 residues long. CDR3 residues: CASSRPPTDNEQFF. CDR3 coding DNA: TGTGCCAGCAGCAGACCTCCGACTGACAATGAGCAGTTCTTC.

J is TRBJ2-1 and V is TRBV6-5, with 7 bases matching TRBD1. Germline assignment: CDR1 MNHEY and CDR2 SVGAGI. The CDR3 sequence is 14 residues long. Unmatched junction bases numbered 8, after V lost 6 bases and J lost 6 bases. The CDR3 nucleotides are TGTGCCAGCAGCCGACAGGGACGGGGCAATGAGCAGTTCTTC. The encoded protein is CASSRQGRGNEQFF.

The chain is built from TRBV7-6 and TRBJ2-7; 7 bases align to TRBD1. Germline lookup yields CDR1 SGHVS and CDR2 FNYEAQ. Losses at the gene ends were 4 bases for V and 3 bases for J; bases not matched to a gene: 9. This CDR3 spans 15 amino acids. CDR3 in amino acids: CASSSRQGFSYEQYF. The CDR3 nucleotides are TGTGCCAGCAGCTCACGACAGGGCTTTAGCTACGAGCAGTACTTC.